The sequence of this T cell receptor beta chain was determined in a study of T cells in Graves' hyperthyroidism and ophthalmopathy. Study-level information: Prior to any treatment, at the point of initial diagnosis, peripheral blood was collected.

RNA transcripts gave rise to amplified TCR beta CDR3 regions. HTBI primers were the set used in a first-round RT-PCR of the TCR CDR3. TCRdb itself ran the multiplex PCR reads through MiXCR, one entry per CDR3 protein. Of around 340,000 distinct CDR3 sequences detected, 15% to 20% appear once; the ten largest clones hold around 47%. Graves' hyperthyroidism without ophthalmopathy progression within 18 months was termed stable. The PBMCs had their origin in less than 13 ml of fresh peripheral blood. This clonotype came up many times. Between the trimmed V and J ends, which lost 0 bases and 1 base, there was a span of 7 bases. Per the germline V gene, CDR1 is SGHRS and CDR2 is YFSETQ. The CDR3 totals 15 residues.

The sample consisted of blood. The receptor was derived from a woman between 45 and 65 years old with Graves' hyperthyroidism. The chain has TRBV5-1 and TRBJ2-2; D is perhaps TRBD1 (6 bases). The CDR3 coding sequence is TGCGCCAGCAGCTTGGTAGGGGGGAACACCGGGGAGCTGTTTTTT. Protein product: CASSLVGGNTGELFF.